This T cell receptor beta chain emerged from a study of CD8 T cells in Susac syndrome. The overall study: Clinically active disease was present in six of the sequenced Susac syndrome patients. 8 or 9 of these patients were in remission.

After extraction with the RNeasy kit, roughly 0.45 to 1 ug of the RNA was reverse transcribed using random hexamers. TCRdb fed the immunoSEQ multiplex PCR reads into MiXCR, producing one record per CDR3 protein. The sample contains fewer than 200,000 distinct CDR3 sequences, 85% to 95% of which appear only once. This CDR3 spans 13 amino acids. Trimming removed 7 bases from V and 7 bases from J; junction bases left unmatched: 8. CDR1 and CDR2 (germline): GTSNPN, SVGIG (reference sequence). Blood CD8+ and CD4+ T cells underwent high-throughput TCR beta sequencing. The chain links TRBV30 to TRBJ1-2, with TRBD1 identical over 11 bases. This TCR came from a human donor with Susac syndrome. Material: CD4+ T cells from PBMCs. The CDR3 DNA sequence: TGTGCCTCGACGGACAGGGGGCATCTTGGCTACACCTTC. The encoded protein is CASTDRGHLGYTF.